These 2 T cell receptor beta chains came from one sample sequenced in a study of T cells in Graves' hyperthyroidism and ophthalmopathy. RNA transcripts were the template for amplifying TCR beta CDR3 regions. The HTBI primer set drove a first-round RT-PCR of the TCR CDR3. TCRdb reprocessed the multiplex PCR reads with MiXCR, giving one entry per CDR3 protein. The sample contains hundreds of thousands of distinct CDR3 sequences, 35% to 40% of which appear only once. Sequences were obtained from blood. These receptors came from a man younger than 35 with Graves' hyperthyroidism.

V is TRBV28 and J is TRBJ2-6; maybe TRBD1 (6 bases). With 4 bases removed from V and 0 bases from J, the gap between germline ends came to 7 bases. This CDR3 is built from 15 residues. CDR1 and CDR2 from the germline V gene are MDHEN and SYDVKM. The CDR3 here is CASSWGPSGANVLTF. CDR3 sequence (DNA): TGTGCCAGCAGTTGGGGGCCCTCTGGGGCCAACGTCCTGACTTTC.

This clonotype has only a few counts. This chain uses TRBV5-1 with TRBJ2-7; 7 bases fit TRBD1. CDR1 and CDR2 (germline): SGHRS, YFSETQ. Trimming at V came to 0 bases and at J to 6 bases, leaving 6 bases not matched to a gene. The CDR3 has 14 residues. The CDR3 loop is CASSLGDSRGEQYF. Here the CDR3 DNA reads TGCGCCAGCAGCTTGGGGGACAGTCGGGGCGAGCAGTACTTC.